The 14 T cell receptor beta chains given below trace back to one sample, sequenced in a study of cytomegalovirus exposure and HLA in healthy donors. Primers for the PCR totalled 60 Vbeta and 13 Jbeta. TCRdb's copy holds only in-frame clones and misses some; the assay was immunoSEQ multiplex PCR. The sample has 180,000 or so clones; approximately 80% are singletons. Input material: PBMCs. The receptor source for this set is a woman in her forties or fifties in good health and CMV-seropositive.

The chain couples TRBV7-2 to TRBJ2-3, with 9 nucleotides matching TRBD2. Germline V gene data show CDR1 as SGHTA and CDR2 as FQGNSA. The CDR3 runs 14 residues. V trimming: 5 bases; J trimming: 3 bases; junction bases outside the gene matches: 3. This CDR3 is CASSEGLATDTQYF. In DNA, the CDR3 is TGTGCCAGCAGCGAAGGACTAGCGACAGATACGCAGTATTTT.

The rearrangement uses TRBV4-2 and TRBJ2-3; possibly TRBD2 for D (6 bases). Trimming left V 4 bases short and J 1 base short, with 9 bases between. The CDR3 is 14 amino acids. CDR1 LGHNA and CDR2 YNFKEQ come from the germline V gene. The CDR3 here is CASSPLAGTDTQYF. Written as DNA, the CDR3 is TGTGCCAGCAGCCCACTAGCAGGCACAGATACGCAGTATTTT.

This clone was found a few times. The chain recombines TRBV4-3 with TRBJ1-1; 7 bases match TRBD1. CDR1 LGHNA and CDR2 YSLEER come from the germline V gene. The CDR3 contains 13 residues. Trimming at V came to 2 bases and at J to 7 bases, leaving 4 bases not matched to a gene. The CDR3 region is CASSQLGDSEAFF. The CDR3 region has the DNA TGCGCCAGCAGCCAATTGGGGGACAGTGAAGCTTTCTTT.

The CDR3 DNA follows: TGTGCCAGCAGCCCCTTGTGGGACAGGGGCTTCTATGGCTACACCTTC. It encodes CASSPLWDRGFYGYTF. This chain uses TRBV7-9 with TRBJ1-2; TRBD1 matches 10 bases. The CDR3 runs to 16 residues. Germline CDR1 reads SEHNR; CDR2 reads FQNEAQ (reference sequence). J lost 4 bases, V lost 5 bases, and 10 bases had no gene match.

The V call is TRBV25-1, the J call TRBJ1-1, with D possibly being TRBD1 (6 bases). There are 16 residues in the CDR3. Trimming took 1 base from V and 0 from J, leaving 12 bases between them. Germline-derived CDR1 and CDR2 are MGHDK and SYGVNS. The CDR3 region is CASSEWGGSLNTEAFF. DNA for the CDR3: TGTGCCAGCAGTGAATGGGGGGGCAGCCTGAACACTGAAGCTTTCTTT.

This clone has more than one count but fewer than ten. This sequence joins TRBV4-3 and TRBJ1-1; D unclear. CDR1 and CDR2 (germline): LGHNA, YSLEER. Trimming took 0 bases from V and 3 from J, leaving 5 bases between them. The CDR3 totals 13 residues. CDR3 sequence reads: CASSQDRDTEAFF. Written as DNA, the CDR3 is TGCGCCAGCAGCCAAGATCGAGACACTGAAGCTTTCTTT.

The V call is TRBV5-4, the J call TRBJ1-2; the D is unclear. The V end was cut by 0 bases, the J end by 1 base, with 10 bases between. The CDR3 loop spans 15 amino acids. Germline V gives CDR1 SGHNT, CDR2 YYREEE (reference sequence). In DNA, the CDR3 is TGTGCCAGCAGCTTGGGTGGTACGGTTAACTATGGCTACACCTTC. Its translation: CASSLGGTVNYGYTF.

This clone showed up just a few times. The V and J genes are TRBV7-9 and TRBJ2-7, with TRBD2 identical over 7 bases. Trimming cost V 4 bases and J 4 bases; bases outside gene matches: 10. Germline V lookup: CDR1 SEHNR, CDR2 FQNEAQ (reference sequence). This CDR3 is built from 15 residues. CDR3 DNA sequence: TGTGCCAGCAGCTCCCGGCTGAGCGGGGCTTACGAGCAGTACTTC. It is translated as CASSSRLSGAYEQYF.

The CDR3 reads CASSREGTGTDTQYF. The CDR3 coding sequence is TGTGCCAGCAGCCGGGAGGGGACAGGGACAGATACGCAGTATTTT. The chain joins TRBV7-9 to TRBJ2-3; a possible D gene is TRBD1 (9 bases). This CDR3 spans 15 amino acids. CDR1 and CDR2 from the germline V gene are SEHNR and FQNEAQ (reference sequence). Trimming stripped 5 bases from V and 3 bases from J, with 15 bases between.

A word on this clone: Other nucleotide sequences in the sample specify the same CDR3. This chain uses TRBV4-1 with TRBJ1-4, with a tentative D call TRBD1 (5 bases). V shed 1 base and J shed 7 bases, with 10 bases lying between them. CDR3 size: 14 residues. The germline V gene has CDR1 MGHRA and CDR2 YSYEKL. The CDR3 sequence: CASSQGQGREKLFF. CDR3 sequence (DNA): TGCGCCAGCAGCCAAGGTCAGGGTCGTGAAAAACTGTTTTTT.

V is TRBV5-4 and J is TRBJ2-7; D is ambiguous. Trimming cost V 6 bases and J 0 bases, with 16 bases left between them. CDR3 length equals 15 residues. Per the germline V gene, CDR1 is SGHNT and CDR2 is YYREEE (reference sequence). The CDR3 coding sequence is TGTGCCAGCACCCAACACCCGGAGAGCTCCTACGAGCAGTACTTC. It yields the protein CASTQHPESSYEQYF.

This clone showed up just once. The V and J genes are TRBV7-2 and TRBJ2-1; 7 bases are shared with TRBD2. Germline assignment: CDR1 SGHTA and CDR2 FQGNSA. This CDR3 spans 19 amino acids. The junction had 20 bases not matched to a gene; V was cut back by 5 bases and J by 4 bases. In DNA form, the CDR3 reads TGTGCCAGCAGCCGCCGTGCAGAATTGGCGGGGGAATTATACAATGAGCAGTTCTTC. Its translation is CASSRRAELAGELYNEQFF.

This chain joins TRBV19 and TRBJ1-2, with 8 bases matching TRBD1. The germline gives CDR1 LNHDA, CDR2 SQIVND (reference sequence). This CDR3 has 15 amino acids. With 5 bases clipped from V and 6 bases from J, the junction kept 11 bases outside the gene matches. CDR3 coding DNA: TGTGCCAGTAGTTCCCCCGGCGCGACAGGGGATGGCTACACCTTC. This translates into CASSSPGATGDGYTF.

The gene calls are TRBV27 and TRBJ2-7; D may be TRBD2 (5 bases). The CDR3 covers 13 residues. Germline V gene lookup returns CDR1 MNHEY and CDR2 SMNVEV (reference sequence). Trimming took 3 bases from V and 6 from J, leaving 12 bases between them. The CDR3 region is CASSFPGEGEQYF. CDR3 nucleotides: TGTGCCAGCAGTTTCCCCGGAGAGGGCGAGCAGTACTTC.